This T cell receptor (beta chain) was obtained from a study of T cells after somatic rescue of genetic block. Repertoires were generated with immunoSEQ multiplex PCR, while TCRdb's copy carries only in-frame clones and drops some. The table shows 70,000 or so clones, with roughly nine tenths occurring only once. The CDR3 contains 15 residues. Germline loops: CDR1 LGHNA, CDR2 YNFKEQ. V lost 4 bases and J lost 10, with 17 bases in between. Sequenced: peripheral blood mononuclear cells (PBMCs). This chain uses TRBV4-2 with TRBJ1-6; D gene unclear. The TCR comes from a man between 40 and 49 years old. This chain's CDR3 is CASSRGLDNISPLHF. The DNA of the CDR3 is TGTGCCAGCAGCCGGGGTCTTGATAATATCTCACCCCTCCACTTT.